These 29 T cell receptor beta chains were all obtained from the same sample, sequenced in a study of blood T cell repertoires in COVID-19. TCRdb's table, derived via immunoSEQ multiplex PCR, lists solely in-frame clones and lacks some. The table records 180,000 or so clones, roughly 84% of them present only once. Sequencing input: peripheral blood. Receptors were obtained from a person aged 65 to 85 with COVID-19, enrolled during active disease.

The chain combines TRBV28 with TRBJ1-5, with D tentatively TRBD1 (5 bases). Looked up from germline, CDR1 is MDHEN and CDR2 is SYDVKM. This CDR3 has 14 amino acids. Trimming cost V 3 bases and J 5 bases, with 11 bases left between them. The DNA of the CDR3 is TGTGCCAGCAGTTTTTTGGGGCGCGATCAGCCCCAGCATTTT. It encodes CASSFLGRDQPQHF.

Of note for this clone: The limits of the CDR3 on the DNA are not certain, so only TCRdb's listed CDR3 is given. This chain links TRBV5-5 with TRBJ1-2; the D call of TRBD1 is as the table states it, not checked on the DNA. A total of 14 residues make up the CDR3, ends included. Germline V lookup: CDR1 SGHKS, CDR2 YYEKEE (reference sequence). CDR3 region: CASSFGTGARVGTF.

This sequence joins TRBV7-9 and TRBJ1-4; D is possibly TRBD1 (6 bases). The CDR3 is 14 residues long. Looked up from germline, CDR1 is SEHNR and CDR2 is FQNEAQ (reference sequence). V lost 2 bases and J 8 bases, leaving 12 bases between the germline ends. The CDR3 bases are TGTGCCAGCAGCTTATTGACAGGCGGGGAAAAACTGTTTTTT. This gives the protein CASSLLTGGEKLFF.

The chain couples TRBV28 to TRBJ1-2; a possible D gene is TRBD1 (5 bases). There are 13 residues in the CDR3. Germline values: CDR1 MDHEN, CDR2 SYDVKM. V lost 9 bases, J lost 3 bases, and 14 bases lay in between. CDR3: CASYVWGDYGYTF. DNA for the CDR3: TGTGCCAGTTACGTTTGGGGGGACTATGGCTACACCTTC.

CDR3 sequence: CASSLTPGGRAGELFF. As DNA, the CDR3 is TGTGCCAGCAGCTTAACCCCGGGAGGGAGGGCCGGGGAGCTGTTTTTT. The rearrangement joins TRBV7-3 to TRBJ2-2; 8 bases are shared with TRBD2. CDR1 is SGHTA, CDR2 FQGTGA, per germline. This CDR3 has 16 amino acids. V trimming: 0 bases; J trimming: 6 bases; junction bases outside the gene matches: 6.

V gene TRBV28 combines with J gene TRBJ2-3, with 10 bases that match TRBD2. The CDR3 runs 15 residues. Germline CDR1 is MDHEN and CDR2 is SYDVKM. The J segment lost 2 bases and the V segment lost 7 bases, leaving 6 bases of the junction unmatched. The CDR3 nucleotides are TGTGCCAGCAAGCGGGGGGGCCCGTTCACAGATACGCAGTATTTT. This sequence encodes CASKRGGPFTDTQYF.

The gene calls are TRBV28 and TRBJ1-2; 7 bases fit TRBD1. V shed 5 bases, J shed 4 bases, and the junction held 19 bases outside the gene matches. The CDR3 is made up of 18 amino acids. CDR1 MDHEN and CDR2 SYDVKM come from the germline V gene. CDR3 residues: CASSPGLDRWFTSYGYTF. CDR3 DNA sequence: TGTGCCAGCAGTCCCGGTTTGGACAGGTGGTTTACCAGCTATGGCTACACCTTC.

The chain links TRBV10-3 to TRBJ1-5, with TRBD1 matching over 7 bases. CDR3 length: 19 residues. The J segment lost 6 bases and the V segment lost 0 bases, leaving 17 bases of the junction unmatched. Germline CDR1 ENHRY, CDR2 SYGVKD. The DNA of the CDR3 is TGTGCCATCAGTGAGTCTTCAAAGGGAAGGCAGGGGGACGGTCAGCCCCAGCATTTT. Translating gives CAISESSKGRQGDGQPQHF.

This clone was seen a handful of times. The J gene is TRBJ1-2, the V gene TRBV18; no firm D call. Trimming pared 2 bases from V and 2 bases from J, leaving 6 bases between. CDR3 size: 13 residues. In germline, CDR1 is KGHSH, CDR2 LQKENI. The CDR3 sequence: CASSPDTNYGYTF. The CDR3 region has the DNA TGTGCCAGCTCACCAGACACGAACTATGGCTACACCTTC.

The chain recombines TRBV15 with TRBJ2-1; D is possibly TRBD1 (6 bases). V lost 2 bases and J lost 5, with 10 bases in between. Looked up from germline, CDR1 is LNHNV and CDR2 is YYDKDF (reference sequence). The CDR3 runs to 14 residues. Here the CDR3 DNA reads TGTGCCACCAGCAGATTGAGGACAGACAATGAGCAGTTCTTC. The encoded protein is CATSRLRTDNEQFF.

The chain is built from TRBV28 and TRBJ2-7, with TRBD2 matching 13 bases. Trimming took 4 bases from V and 5 from J; bases not matched to a gene: 5. CDR3 length: 15 residues. From germline, CDR1 is MDHEN and CDR2 SYDVKM. This CDR3 is CASSSTSGRSHEQYF. CDR3 DNA: TGTGCCAGCAGTTCGACTAGCGGGAGGTCCCACGAGCAGTACTTC. Together with reference TRBV28 and TRBJ2-7, the CDR3 gives the full variable domain: DVKVTQSSRYLVKRTGEKVFLECVQDMDHENMFWYRQDPGLGLRLIYFSYDVKMKEKGDIPEGYSVSREKKERFSLILESASTNQTSMYLCASSSTSGRSHEQYFGPGTRLTVT.

The rearrangement links TRBV11-3 to TRBJ1-2; possibly TRBD1 for D (5 bases). Germline values: CDR1 SGHNT, CDR2 YENEEA. With 10 bases removed from V and 5 bases from J, the gap between germline ends came to 20 bases. The CDR3 consists of 14 residues. CDR3 amino acids: CATPISGGSYGYTF. The CDR3 nucleotides read TGTGCCACCCCGATATCCGGGGGGTCATATGGCTACACCTTC.

The V gene is TRBV28, the J gene TRBJ2-2; D is uncertain. Trimming took 7 bases from V and 5 from J, leaving 8 bases between them. Germline V gene data show CDR1 as MDHEN and CDR2 as SYDVKM. This CDR3 comprises 12 residues. CDR3 sequence: CASTKRTGELFF. CDR3 in DNA: TGTGCCAGCACCAAGAGGACCGGGGAGCTGTTTTTT. The variable domain in full, with the rest retrieved from reference TRBV28 and TRBJ2-2, is DVKVTQSSRYLVKRTGEKVFLECVQDMDHENMFWYRQDPGLGLRLIYFSYDVKMKEKGDIPEGYSVSREKKERFSLILESASTNQTSMYLCASTKRTGELFFGEGSRLTVL.

This sequence joins TRBV19 and TRBJ1-2; TRBD1 matches at 7 bases. CDR1 is LNHDA and CDR2 is SQIVND in the germline V gene (reference sequence). This CDR3 contains 14 residues. Unmatched junction bases numbered 11, after V lost 7 bases and J lost 6 bases. CDR3: CASTLTGPLNGYTF. DNA for the CDR3: TGTGCCAGTACCCTGACAGGGCCTCTCAATGGCTACACCTTC.

The gene calls are TRBV19 and TRBJ1-1; no clear D. The CDR3 covers 16 residues. Trimming shortened V by 3 bases and J by 0 bases, and 14 bases separated the two germline ends. Per germline, CDR1 LNHDA and CDR2 SQIVND (reference sequence). Written as DNA, the CDR3 is TGTGCCAGTAGTATTGGGTACGGAGGCATGAACACTGAAGCTTTCTTT. Translation: CASSIGYGGMNTEAFF.

The chain links TRBV5-1 to TRBJ2-7; the D gene is possibly TRBD2 (6 bases). Germline CDR1 SGHRS, CDR2 YFSETQ. The CDR3 covers 14 residues. V lost 0 bases, J lost 6 bases, and 13 bases lay in between. The CDR3 loop is CASSLGGEVSEQYF. In DNA form, the CDR3 reads TGCGCCAGCAGCTTGGGCGGGGAAGTGTCCGAGCAGTACTTC.

The chain links TRBV19 to TRBJ1-5; 9 positions match TRBD1. V lost 6 bases and J lost 0; bases outside the gene matches: 15. Looked up from germline, CDR1 is LNHDA and CDR2 is SQIVND (reference sequence). This CDR3 has 19 residues. The CDR3 is CASRRVQGATLYSNQPQHF. DNA of the CDR3: TGTGCCAGTAGACGGGTACAGGGGGCGACCCTTTATAGCAATCAGCCCCAGCATTTT.

This CDR3 is CASTPTGSYQPQHF. CDR3 bases: TGTGCCAGCACTCCGACAGGGTCGTATCAGCCCCAGCATTTT. The rearrangement links TRBV6-5 to TRBJ1-5, with 7 bases fitting TRBD1. Looked up from germline, CDR1 is MNHEY and CDR2 is SVGAGI. This CDR3 spans 14 amino acids. Trimming removed 7 bases from V and 5 bases from J; junction bases left unmatched: 8.

This clone was detected only once. The CDR3: CASSRLDSGGYTF. In DNA, the CDR3 is TGTGCCAGCAGCAGACTGGACAGTGGTGGCTACACCTTC. The rearrangement links TRBV9 to TRBJ1-2, with D tentatively TRBD1 (6 bases). The germline V gene has CDR1 SGDLS and CDR2 YYNGEE. This CDR3 spans 13 amino acids. V was cut by 4 bases and J by 7 bases, with 14 bases left in between.

This chain links TRBV6-1 with TRBJ2-7, with D possibly matching TRBD2 (5 bases). The germline gives CDR1 MNHNS, CDR2 SASEGT. This CDR3 spans 14 amino acids. Trimming shortened V by 1 base and J by 0 bases, and 7 bases separated the two germline ends. This CDR3 reads CASSEGGVSYEQYF. CDR3 coding DNA: TGTGCCAGCAGTGAAGGGGGAGTCTCCTACGAGCAGTACTTC.

This clone turned up a few times. V is TRBV7-3 and J is TRBJ1-5, with a weak D call TRBD1 (5 bases). The CDR3 runs 13 residues. With 5 bases removed from V and 6 bases from J, the gap between germline ends came to 11 bases. Germline CDR1 is SGHTA and CDR2 is FQGTGA. The CDR3 nucleotides read TGTGCCAGCAGCGGGGGGTTTGGTCAGCCCCAGCATTTT. It translates to CASSGGFGQPQHF.

This chain's CDR3 is CAISESGGKNTEAFF. CDR3 DNA sequence: TGTGCCATCAGTGAGTCAGGGGGAAAGAACACTGAAGCTTTCTTT. The rearrangement links TRBV10-3 to TRBJ1-1; possibly TRBD1 for D (6 bases). V lost 0 bases and J 1 base, leaving 9 bases between the germline ends. CDR1 ENHRY and CDR2 SYGVKD come from the germline V gene. The CDR3 is 15 amino acids.

The chain is built from TRBV19 and TRBJ1-2; D gene ambiguous. This CDR3 is 11 amino acids long. Germline CDR1 reads LNHDA; CDR2 reads SQIVND (reference sequence). V was trimmed by 8 bases and J by 7 bases, leaving 11 bases between them. CDR3 sequence (DNA): TGTGCCAGTGCAACAGTGGGTGGCTACACCTTC. This codes for CASATVGGYTF.

CDR3: CASSGTPSYNEQFF. CDR3 nucleotides: TGTGCCAGCAGTGGGACTCCCTCCTACAATGAGCAGTTCTTC. The rearrangement links TRBV2 to TRBJ2-1, with a weak D call TRBD2 (5 bases). The CDR3 runs to 14 residues. The V end was cut by 4 bases, the J end by 0 bases, with 7 bases between. Germline V CDR1 and CDR2: SNHLY, FYNNEI. Full variable domain (rest looked up from reference TRBV2 and TRBJ2-1): EPEVTQTPSHQVTQMGQEVILRCVPISNHLYFYWYRQILGQKVEFLVSFYNNEISEKSEIFDDQFSVERPDGSNFTLKIRSTKLEDSAMYFCASSGTPSYNEQFFGPGTRLTVL.

V and J are TRBV28 and TRBJ2-7; tentatively, D is TRBD1 (6 bases). Per germline, CDR1 MDHEN and CDR2 SYDVKM. The CDR3 sequence is 11 residues long. Trimming pared 7 bases from V and 6 bases from J, leaving 10 bases between. The CDR3 loop reads CASTGAGEQYF. In DNA, the CDR3 is TGTGCCAGCACAGGGGCTGGCGAGCAGTACTTC.

The V call is TRBV5-1, the J call TRBJ2-7, with 7 bases fitting TRBD1. The CDR3 loop spans 12 amino acids. From germline, CDR1 is SGHRS and CDR2 YFSETQ. Losses at the gene ends were 4 bases for V and 5 bases for J; bases not matched to a gene: 3. CDR3 sequence: CASSVDRHEQYF. The CDR3 coding sequence is TGCGCCAGCAGCGTGGACAGGCACGAGCAGTACTTC.

The rearrangement uses TRBV7-9 and TRBJ2-7; D is undetermined. Germline V gene sequence: CDR1 SEHNR, CDR2 FQNEAQ (reference sequence). With 3 bases removed from V and 0 bases from J, the gap between germline ends came to 3 bases. The CDR3 consists of 12 residues. The DNA of the CDR3 is TGTGCCAGCAGCTTCAGCTCCTACGAGCAGTACTTC. This gives the protein CASSFSSYEQYF.

The rearrangement links TRBV19 to TRBJ1-6, with 9 bases matching TRBD1. CDR3 length: 14 residues. Trimming at V came to 5 bases and at J to 9 bases, leaving 5 bases not matched to a gene. Germline lookup yields CDR1 LNHDA and CDR2 SQIVND (reference sequence). The CDR3 nucleotides are TGTGCCAGTAGTCTCGGGACAGGGATTTCACCCCTCCACTTT. The encoded protein is CASSLGTGISPLHF.

This sequence joins TRBV29-1 and TRBJ1-1; 11 bases line up with TRBD1. V was clipped by 3 bases and J by 5 bases; unmatched bases: 2. Germline values: CDR1 SQVTM, CDR2 ANQGSEA. The CDR3 totals 13 residues. CDR3 in DNA: TGCAGCGTTGAGGGGACAGGGGGGACTGAAGCTTTCTTT. It is translated as CSVEGTGGTEAFF.